This T cell receptor (beta chain) emerged from a study of OX40 agonist ivuxolimab in advanced cancers. As for the study in general: Patients received the agonistic anti-OX40 (CD134) antibody ivuxolimab.

TCRdb's table, derived via immunoSEQ multiplex PCR, lists solely in-frame clones and lacks some. The table has approximately 82,000 clones, roughly 94% seen once. General study findings and limits: Relative to CD4+, CD8+ T cells held more expanded clones on average. The work left the antigen specificity of expanded peripheral T cells undetermined. At 0.1 to 3.0 mg/kg, clonal expansion of CD4+ and CD8+ blood T cells had occurred by week 6.

Remarks on this clone: The antigen is not known.

The V gene's germline CDR1 is SEHNR and CDR2 FQNEAQ (reference sequence). This CDR3 spans 16 amino acids. Trimming removed 5 bases from V and 5 bases from J; junction bases left unmatched: 9. The receptor comes from an adult with an advanced solid tumor such as melanoma, head and neck, liver or kidney cancer. The rearrangement uses TRBV7-9 and TRBJ2-3; 11 nucleotides line up with TRBD1. The sequencing used CD4+ or CD8+ T cells sorted from blood, collected in a trial of the OX40 agonist ivuxolimab. CDR3 protein: CASSLTQGTGGDTQYF. Written as DNA, the CDR3 is TGTGCCAGCAGCCTAACTCAAGGGACAGGGGGAGATACGCAGTATTTT.